This TCR beta chain was sequenced for a study of blood T cell repertoires in COVID-19. Method: immunoSEQ multiplex PCR; TCRdb's copy keeps in-frame clones and lacks some. Of 15,000 to 20,000 clones in the sample, 80% to 90% were seen once. Losses at the gene ends were 2 bases for V and 4 bases for J; bases not matched to a gene: 11. CDR3 size: 17 residues. Germline V gene lookup returns CDR1 LGHNT and CDR2 FRNRAP. The chain couples TRBV12-5 to TRBJ1-5, with 7 bases fitting TRBD1. The sequenced sample consisted of peripheral blood. The TCR was taken from a human donor with active COVID-19. The donor label of this sample is uncertain. CDR3 sequence reads: CASGLNRDRVSNQPQHF. In nucleotides, the CDR3 is TGTGCTAGTGGTTTGAACCGAGACAGGGTCTCGAATCAGCCCCAGCATTTT.